This T cell receptor beta chain is from a study of blood T cell repertoires in COVID-19 (dated by TCRdb to 2020 to 2022). Some background on the complete study: Samples covering the acute and convalescent phases of COVID-19 were provided by collaborators in the United States, Italy and Spain. The prospective study material was composed of cDNA or gDNA derived from T cells, B-cell-depleted T cells, or PBMCs. The dataset comprised deeply sampled blood TCRbeta repertoires from subjects exposed to, actively infected with, or recovered from COVID-19. A freely available public database, intended as a resource for researchers studying the immune response to SARS-CoV-2, is where the repertoires were released. Samples came from the ongoing ImmuneRACE study (first 160 participants) plus 1,254 subjects from 6 global collaborators. Sample metadata almost always included a de-identified subject ID, COVID-19 status, age in years and sex. HLA class I and class II types, where available, came from metadata supplied by the sample provider rather than from assay-based typing. Broader findings and caveats from the paper: Clinical and demographic metadata were provided uncurated, with the amount varying by source and participant.

Participants in the prospective study were aged about 18 to 95 years, lived in 20 to 25 United States geographic areas, and enrolled through a virtual design. To assign participants to cohorts, the prospective study relied on clinical history that participants themselves reported in a screening survey and a study questionnaire. Exposed participants had been in contact with someone with a PCR-confirmed or clinician-diagnosed COVID-19 case within 2 weeks of study entry. Each participant in the prospective study had whole blood, serum and a nasopharyngeal or oropharyngeal swab collected by mobile phlebotomists. Participants in the prospective study had the option to provide additional blood draws and questionnaires over a roughly two-month period. Prospective study blood samples were shipped either frozen or at room temperature before DNA extraction. The immunoSEQ Assay, a bias-controlled multiplex PCR, was used to amplify TCRbeta CDR3 regions from genomic DNA. The published analysis was carried out like this. Within the assay, amplification of reference gene primers was used to estimate how many nucleated cells each sample contained. To quantify the absolute abundance of each unique TCRbeta CDR3 rearrangement, sequence reads were collapsed and filtered. For each sample, productive Simpson clonality was calculated as the square root of Simpson's diversity index across productive rearrangements. TCRdb's version of the immuneACCESS table is confined to in-frame rearrangements and falls short of the full clone set. An unresolved V gene accounts for under half of the shortfall where checked; the remainder is of unknown origin. Clone size and V and J calls were adopted from that table, with D and trimming inferred from the DNA. The sample table lists about 320,000 clones, 85% to 95% of them with a count of one. Together, the top ten hold around 3.9% of the sample.

Measured from the cysteine to the phenylalanine, the CDR3 is 14 residues long. Solely the CDR3 DNA is kept, with 42 bases framed from the first base. CDR1 and CDR2, per the germline V gene, are MNHEY and SVGAGI. Between the V and J ends, shortened by 6 bases and 3 bases respectively, the junction contains 11 bases. On this clone itself: Which antigen it targets is not known. No base qualities exist here, and no much larger clone lies one base off it.

This chain joins TRBV6-5 to TRBJ1-4, with the D gene not confidently named. The clonotype comes from a woman aged 30 to 39 who had been exposed to COVID-19. The source material was PBMCs or T cells enriched from blood (not recorded which). The CDR3 protein is CASRPGSANEKLFF. Read as DNA, the sequence is TGTGCCAGCAGACCCGGGAGTGCTAATGAAAAACTGTTTTTT.